This is a list of T cell receptor beta chains from one sample in a study of OX40 agonist ivuxolimab in advanced cancers. Data came from immunoSEQ multiplex PCR; TCRdb stores just in-frame clones and leaves some out. Of fewer than 100,000 clones in the sample, roughly 80% were seen once. Sequencing used CD4+ or CD8+ T cells sorted from blood, obtained in a trial of the OX40 agonist ivuxolimab. The source is an adult with an advanced solid tumor such as melanoma, head and neck, liver or kidney cancer. The CDR3 runs from the conserved cysteine through the conserved F or W. A D gene is named only where the DNA matches it firmly. The size entry is marked missing in some rows and otherwise reads once, few, many or a size class.

d_gene: .
v_gene: TRBV29-1
abundance: few
j_gene: TRBJ2-5
CDR3nt: TGCAGCGGCACCCCAGGGGAGAGTGAGACCCAGTACTTC
CDR3aa: CSGTPGESETQYF

d_gene: TRBD2
v_gene: TRBV18
abundance: .
j_gene: TRBJ2-7
CDR3nt: TGTGCCAGCTCTCCTTATGGAGGGTTTTTTCGGACTAGCGAGGCCTACGAGCAGTACTTC
CDR3aa: CASSPYGGFFRTSEAYEQYF

d_gene: .
v_gene: TRBV18
abundance: .
j_gene: TRBJ1-5
CDR3nt: TGTGCCAGCTCACCAGAGCACAATCAGCCCCAGCATTTT
CDR3aa: CASSPEHNQPQHF

d_gene: TRBD1
v_gene: TRBV5-4
abundance: .
j_gene: TRBJ1-2
CDR3nt: TGTGCCAGCAGCCAAGAGGTCGCTAGGGGGCGATCCGGCTACACCTTC
CDR3aa: CASSQEVARGRSGYTF

d_gene: .
v_gene: TRBV7-9
abundance: few
j_gene: TRBJ1-2
CDR3nt: TGTGCCAGCAGCGGCGGACGGCGGGGTATCGGCTACACCTTC
CDR3aa: CASSGGRRGIGYTF

d_gene: .
v_gene: TRBV28
abundance: .
j_gene: TRBJ2-7
CDR3nt: TGTGCCAGCAGTGGAGGCGTTGGCGGGGATGTTTGGGAGCAGTACTTC
CDR3aa: CASSGGVGGDVWEQYF

d_gene: TRBD1
v_gene: TRBV5-1
abundance: .
j_gene: TRBJ1-2
CDR3nt: TGCGCCAGCAGTCGGACAGGGGACTATGGCTACACCTTC
CDR3aa: CASSRTGDYGYTF

d_gene: TRBD1
v_gene: TRBV7-2
abundance: .
j_gene: TRBJ2-1
CDR3nt: TGTGCCAGCAGGGAAGCCGGGACAGGACTGACCTACAATGAGCAGTTCTTC
CDR3aa: CASREAGTGLTYNEQFF

d_gene: TRBD2
v_gene: TRBV27
abundance: .
j_gene: TRBJ2-3
CDR3nt: TGTGCCAGCAGACGACTAGCCTCAGAAGACACAGATACGCAGTATTTT
CDR3aa: CASRRLASEDTDTQYF

d_gene: .
v_gene: TRBV13
abundance: .
j_gene: TRBJ1-3
CDR3nt: TGTGCCAGCAGCGAACTGGGGGGAGTCTCTGGAAACACCATATATTTT
CDR3aa: CASSELGGVSGNTIYF

d_gene: TRBD1
v_gene: TRBV19
abundance: .
j_gene: TRBJ1-5
CDR3nt: TGTGCCAGTAGTATAAAAAGGGGGCAAAATCAGCCCCAGCATTTT
CDR3aa: CASSIKRGQNQPQHF

d_gene: .
v_gene: TRBV28
abundance: once
j_gene: TRBJ2-1
CDR3nt: TGTGCCAGCAATAGTTGGGGGGCGGGTCGAAGGCAGTGGTTCTTC
CDR3aa: CASNSWGAGRRQWFF

d_gene: .
v_gene: TRBV4-1
abundance: once
j_gene: TRBJ2-7
CDR3nt: TGCGCCAGCAGCCAAAGAAATTCCTACGAGCAGTACTTC
CDR3aa: CASSQRNSYEQYF

d_gene: .
v_gene: TRBV2
abundance: few
j_gene: TRBJ1-1
CDR3nt: TGTGCCAGCAGTGAATCAGAGGGGGAAGCTTTCTTT
CDR3aa: CASSESEGEAFF

d_gene: .
v_gene: TRBV18
abundance: .
j_gene: TRBJ2-2
CDR3nt: TGTGCCAGCTCGCAAAAGGTGACCGGGGAGCTGTTTTTT
CDR3aa: CASSQKVTGELFF

d_gene: TRBD2
v_gene: TRBV19
abundance: .
j_gene: TRBJ2-5
CDR3nt: TGTGCCAGTAGTACCGGCTCCGGGACTAGTCAAGAGACCCAGTACTTC
CDR3aa: CASSTGSGTSQETQYF

d_gene: .
v_gene: TRBV5-1
abundance: .
j_gene: TRBJ1-3
CDR3nt: TGCGCCAGCAGCTTGGCGCTGGCAGCCTCTGGAAACACCATATATTTT
CDR3aa: CASSLALAASGNTIYF

d_gene: TRBD1
v_gene: TRBV6-5
abundance: .
j_gene: TRBJ2-3
CDR3nt: TGTGCCAGCAGTTTTACCGGGACAGGGGGCACAGATACGCAGTATTTT
CDR3aa: CASSFTGTGGTDTQYF

d_gene: .
v_gene: TRBV4-2
abundance: .
j_gene: TRBJ1-2
CDR3nt: TGTGCCAGCAGCCAAGATACCCGGATAGGCTATGGCTACACCTTC
CDR3aa: CASSQDTRIGYGYTF

d_gene: .
v_gene: TRBV28
abundance: .
j_gene: TRBJ1-1
CDR3nt: TGTGCCAGCAGACGCCGGGACGTCGAAGCTTTCTTT
CDR3aa: CASRRRDVEAFF

d_gene: TRBD1
v_gene: TRBV28
abundance: .
j_gene: TRBJ2-2
CDR3nt: TGTGCCAGCACTGCTACAGGGGGCATAAACACCGGGGAGCTGTTTTTT
CDR3aa: CASTATGGINTGELFF

d_gene: .
v_gene: TRBV27
abundance: once
j_gene: TRBJ2-3
CDR3nt: TGTGCCAGCAGTTTACGACTCTCCACAGATACGCAGTATTTT
CDR3aa: CASSLRLSTDTQYF

d_gene: .
v_gene: TRBV6-6
abundance: once
j_gene: TRBJ1-5
CDR3nt: TGTGCCAGCGGCCCGTTCAAAGGATCAAATCAGCCCCAGCATTTT
CDR3aa: CASGPFKGSNQPQHF

d_gene: .
v_gene: TRBV5-1
abundance: .
j_gene: TRBJ2-5
CDR3nt: TGCGCCAGCTCCATGGAGATTAGGGGCCAAGAGACCCAGTACTTC
CDR3aa: CASSMEIRGQETQYF

d_gene: .
v_gene: TRBV6-5
abundance: .
j_gene: TRBJ1-6
CDR3nt: TGTGCCAGCAGTTACTTAACAGTCTCCTATAATTCACCCCTCCACTTT
CDR3aa: CASSYLTVSYNSPLHF

d_gene: TRBD1
v_gene: TRBV18
abundance: .
j_gene: TRBJ2-3
CDR3nt: TGTGCCAGCTCCCGGACGGGACAGGCGACAGATACGCAGTATTTT
CDR3aa: CASSRTGQATDTQYF

d_gene: TRBD2
v_gene: TRBV7-2
abundance: .
j_gene: TRBJ2-7
CDR3nt: TGTGCCAGCAGCTCATTGGGGGGGTTAACTTCCTACGAGCAGTACTTC
CDR3aa: CASSSLGGLTSYEQYF

d_gene: TRBD1
v_gene: TRBV6-5
abundance: .
j_gene: TRBJ2-7
CDR3nt: TGTGCCAGCAGGGGGACAGCCTCCTACGAGCAGTACTTC
CDR3aa: CASRGTASYEQYF

d_gene: .
v_gene: TRBV18
abundance: once
j_gene: TRBJ2-5
CDR3nt: TGTGCCAGCTCACCATCGCAGCAAGAGACCCAGTACTTC
CDR3aa: CASSPSQQETQYF

d_gene: .
v_gene: TRBV7-9
abundance: .
j_gene: TRBJ2-1
CDR3nt: TGTGCCAGCAGCTTAGGTCAAGGCAGGATATACAATGAGCAGTTCTTC
CDR3aa: CASSLGQGRIYNEQFF

d_gene: .
v_gene: TRBV6-1
abundance: .
j_gene: TRBJ1-2
CDR3nt: TGTGCCAGCAGTTCCCCAGGGGGCTACACCTTC
CDR3aa: CASSSPGGYTF

d_gene: .
v_gene: TRBV4-2
abundance: .
j_gene: TRBJ1-1
CDR3nt: TGTGCCAGCAGCCGGACGGTGGAGGACTTGAGGTCGGCTTTCTTT
CDR3aa: CASSRTVEDLRSAFF

d_gene: .
v_gene: TRBV6-1
abundance: .
j_gene: TRBJ1-4
CDR3nt: TGTGCCACCCAGGGTATGGGTGAAAAACTGTTTTTT
CDR3aa: CATQGMGEKLFF

d_gene: TRBD2
v_gene: TRBV5-4
abundance: few
j_gene: TRBJ2-3
CDR3nt: TGTGCCAGCAGCCCACGGACTAGCGGATTTATGGGAGATACGCAGTATTTT
CDR3aa: CASSPRTSGFMGDTQYF

d_gene: TRBD2
v_gene: TRBV6-5
abundance: .
j_gene: TRBJ2-7
CDR3nt: TGTGCCAGCAGTTTCGGACTAGCGGGGAACTACGAGCAGTACTTC
CDR3aa: CASSFGLAGNYEQYF

d_gene: .
v_gene: TRBV7-2
abundance: .
j_gene: TRBJ1-2
CDR3nt: TGTGCCAGCAGCCCGTCGGGGGTGGGCTATGGCTACACCTTC
CDR3aa: CASSPSGVGYGYTF

d_gene: TRBD2
v_gene: TRBV7-2
abundance: .
j_gene: TRBJ2-3
CDR3nt: TGTGCCAGCCGGGGGGTACTACCCACAGATACGCAGTATTTT
CDR3aa: CASRGVLPTDTQYF

d_gene: .
v_gene: TRBV5-4
abundance: .
j_gene: TRBJ1-6
CDR3nt: TGTGCCAGCAGCCCCGGCAGATATAATTCACCCCTCCACTTT
CDR3aa: CASSPGRYNSPLHF

d_gene: .
v_gene: TRBV6-1
abundance: .
j_gene: TRBJ1-1
CDR3nt: TGTGCCAGCAGTATAAACTTCAACACTGAAGCTTTCTTT
CDR3aa: CASSINFNTEAFF

d_gene: .
v_gene: TRBV4-2
abundance: .
j_gene: TRBJ2-7
CDR3nt: TGTGCCAGCAGCCAAGACCTGAGTGGGGGAGACCTCTCCTACGAGCAGTACTTC
CDR3aa: CASSQDLSGGDLSYEQYF

d_gene: .
v_gene: TRBV9
abundance: .
j_gene: TRBJ2-1
CDR3nt: TGTGCCAGCAGCTTTGGGGGATCTTACAATGAGCAGTTCTTC
CDR3aa: CASSFGGSYNEQFF

d_gene: .
v_gene: TRBV18
abundance: once
j_gene: TRBJ1-4
CDR3nt: TGTGCCAGCTCACCAAGGACACCCAAGGGGGAAAAACTGTTTTTT
CDR3aa: CASSPRTPKGEKLFF

d_gene: .
v_gene: TRBV28
abundance: .
j_gene: TRBJ2-7
CDR3nt: TGTGCCAGCAGTTTACAACAGCGGTTCGAGCAGTACTTC
CDR3aa: CASSLQQRFEQYF

d_gene: .
v_gene: TRBV11-2
abundance: .
j_gene: TRBJ1-1
CDR3nt: TGTGCCAGCAGCAAACAGGGCGTTAGAACTGAAGCTTTCTTT
CDR3aa: CASSKQGVRTEAFF

d_gene: .
v_gene: TRBV5-5
abundance: .
j_gene: TRBJ2-2
CDR3nt: TGTGCCAGCAGCTTGAGCGCAGACACCGGGGAGCTGTTTTTT
CDR3aa: CASSLSADTGELFF

d_gene: .
v_gene: TRBV18
abundance: .
j_gene: TRBJ1-1
CDR3nt: TGTGCCAGCTCACCACTCCCTGAAGCTTTCTTT
CDR3aa: CASSPLPEAFF

d_gene: .
v_gene: TRBV4-1
abundance: once
j_gene: TRBJ1-2
CDR3nt: TGCGCCAGCAGCCAAGATTCCGGAGGGGTTAACTATGGCTACACCTTC
CDR3aa: CASSQDSGGVNYGYTF

d_gene: .
v_gene: TRBV16
abundance: .
j_gene: TRBJ1-2
CDR3nt: TGTGCCAGCAGCCAATCGGCCCTTCGAGGGGGCTACACCTTC
CDR3aa: CASSQSALRGGYTF

d_gene: .
v_gene: TRBV6-5
abundance: .
j_gene: TRBJ1-1
CDR3nt: TGTGCCAGCACACGGAACACTGAAGCTTTCTTT
CDR3aa: CASTRNTEAFF

d_gene: TRBD1
v_gene: TRBV6-6
abundance: .
j_gene: TRBJ1-1
CDR3nt: TGTGCCAGCAGTTCTCCTGGACAGGGGAACACTGAAGCTTTCTTT
CDR3aa: CASSSPGQGNTEAFF

d_gene: .
v_gene: TRBV6-6
abundance: .
j_gene: TRBJ2-5
CDR3nt: TGTGCCAGCAGACCCGAGAAGGAGACCCAGTACTTC
CDR3aa: CASRPEKETQYF

d_gene: .
v_gene: TRBV28
abundance: .
j_gene: TRBJ1-2
CDR3nt: TGTGCCAGCAGTTTAAGAGGGGGCTATGGCTACACCTTC
CDR3aa: CASSLRGGYGYTF

d_gene: TRBD1
v_gene: TRBV28
abundance: .
j_gene: TRBJ2-7
CDR3nt: TGTGCCAGCAGTTCGGGACAGTCGTTATACGAGCAGTACTTC
CDR3aa: CASSSGQSLYEQYF

d_gene: TRBD1
v_gene: TRBV9
abundance: .
j_gene: TRBJ2-5
CDR3nt: TGTGCCAGCAGCGTGGGGATCGGGACAGGGAGGGAGACCCAGTACTTC
CDR3aa: CASSVGIGTGRETQYF